This entry is about one T cell receptor (beta chain). The antigen remains unidentified. CDR3 length: 15 amino acids. V was pared by 3 bases and J by 5 bases, with 7 bases of the junction left unmatched. Germline lookup yields CDR1 SGDLS and CDR2 YYNGEE. The data originate from a study of cytomegalovirus exposure and HLA in healthy donors. The PCR employed 60 Vbeta primers together with 13 Jbeta primers. Method: immunoSEQ multiplex PCR; TCRdb's copy keeps in-frame clones and lacks some. Counted here are fewer than 250,000 clones, more than 75% occurring once; the ten biggest clones make up approximately 0.39%. Findings and caveats of the study: The productive fraction for most TCR beta V segments was about 87% or about 30% in an earlier analysis.

The V and J genes are TRBV9 and TRBJ2-2, with 7 bases that match TRBD1. The sample was PBMCs. This receptor was taken from a male donor in good health and CMV-seropositive. Here the CDR3 DNA reads TGTGCCAGCAGCGGCACGGGACAGCTGACCGGGGAGCTGTTTTTT. It yields the protein CASSGTGQLTGELFF.